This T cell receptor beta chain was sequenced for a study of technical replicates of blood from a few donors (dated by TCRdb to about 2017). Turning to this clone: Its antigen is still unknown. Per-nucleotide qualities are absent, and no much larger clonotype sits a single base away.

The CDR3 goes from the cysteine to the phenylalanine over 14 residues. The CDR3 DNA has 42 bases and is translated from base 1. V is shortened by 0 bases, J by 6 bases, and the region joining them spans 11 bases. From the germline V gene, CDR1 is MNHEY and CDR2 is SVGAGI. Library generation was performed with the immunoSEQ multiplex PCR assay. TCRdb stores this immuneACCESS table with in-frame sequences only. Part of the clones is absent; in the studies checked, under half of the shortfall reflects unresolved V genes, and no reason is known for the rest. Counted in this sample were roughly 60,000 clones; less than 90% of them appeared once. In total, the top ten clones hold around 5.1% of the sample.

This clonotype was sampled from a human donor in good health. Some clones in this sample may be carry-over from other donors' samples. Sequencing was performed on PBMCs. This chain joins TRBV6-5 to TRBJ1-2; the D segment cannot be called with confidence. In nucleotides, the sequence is TGTGCCAGCAGTTACTCGACCCAGCGGAATGGCTACACCTTC. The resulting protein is CASSYSTQRNGYTF.